The T cell receptor (beta chain) under discussion was sequenced for a study of T cell responses to AZD1222 COVID-19 vaccine. Using immunoSEQ multiplex PCR, the repertoire was profiled, and TCRdb retains in-frame clones only, with some absent. The table shows roughly 150,000 clones, with 90% to 95% occurring only once. Per germline, CDR1 LNHDA and CDR2 SQIVND (reference sequence). The CDR3 runs 13 residues. V was pared by 3 bases and J by 8 bases, with 13 bases between. The sample was peripheral blood, taken on day 0 of AZD1222 vaccination. The sequence was obtained from an adult in good health. V usage is TRBV19 and J usage is TRBJ1-2, with D hard to call. CDR3 sequence (DNA): TGTGCCAGTAGTATCGCTCGGACCGGCGGCTACACCTTC. Translated, it gives CASSIARTGGYTF.